The entry that follows covers one T cell receptor (beta chain) sequence. In the original workflow: Scientists estimated how many nucleated cells there were by amplifying reference gene primers. Data came from immunoSEQ multiplex PCR; TCRdb stores just in-frame clones and leaves some out. The DNA gave D and trimming, while V, J and clone size come from that table. The sample lists about 40,000 clones, about 88% occurring once. The data were taken from a study of blood T cell repertoires in COVID-19. Overall study: Material from acute and convalescent COVID-19 was sourced from the United States, Italy and Spain. Sources were T cells, B-cell-depleted T cells, or PBMCs; the material itself was cDNA or gDNA.

V was cut by 3 bases and J by 0 bases, with 10 bases left in between. Germline-derived CDR1 and CDR2 are GTSNPN and SVGIG (reference sequence). The CDR3 extends over 14 amino acids. The chain couples TRBV30 to TRBJ2-3; D not resolved. The sequence derives from a human donor in a cohort sampled during active COVID-19. The sample was peripheral blood. This chain's CDR3 is CAWSSDTSTDTQYF. For the CDR3, the DNA is TGTGCCTGGAGCTCAGACACTAGCACAGATACGCAGTATTTT.